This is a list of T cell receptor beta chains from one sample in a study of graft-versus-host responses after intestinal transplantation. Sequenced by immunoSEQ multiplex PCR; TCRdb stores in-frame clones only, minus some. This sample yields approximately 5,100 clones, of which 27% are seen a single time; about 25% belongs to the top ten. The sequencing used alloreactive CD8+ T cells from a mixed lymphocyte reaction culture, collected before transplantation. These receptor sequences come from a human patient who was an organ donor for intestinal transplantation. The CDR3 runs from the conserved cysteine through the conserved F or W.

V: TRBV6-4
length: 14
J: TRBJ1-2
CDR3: CASSDSEQGYGYTF

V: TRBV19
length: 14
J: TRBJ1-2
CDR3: CASRLLLGGYGYTF

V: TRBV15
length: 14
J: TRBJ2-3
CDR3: CATRDSGRTDTQYF

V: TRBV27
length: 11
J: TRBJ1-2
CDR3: CASSSGVGYTF

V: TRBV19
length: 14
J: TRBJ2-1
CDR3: CASSVAGGYNEQFF

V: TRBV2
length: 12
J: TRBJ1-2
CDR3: CSTWGGYYGYTF

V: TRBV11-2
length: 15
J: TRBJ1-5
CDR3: CASSLGQGGNQPQHF

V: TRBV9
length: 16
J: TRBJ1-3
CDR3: CASSSGQGGQRNTIYF

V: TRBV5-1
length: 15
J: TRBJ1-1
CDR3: CASSLWGQRNTEAFF

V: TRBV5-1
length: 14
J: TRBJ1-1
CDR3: CASSWTGGGTEAFF

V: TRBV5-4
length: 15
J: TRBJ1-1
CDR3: CASSLRTFMNTEAFF

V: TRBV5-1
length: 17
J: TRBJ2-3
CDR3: CASSLGLGGGRTDTQYF

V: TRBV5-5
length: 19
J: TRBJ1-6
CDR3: CASSGEGRGSVLNNSPLHF

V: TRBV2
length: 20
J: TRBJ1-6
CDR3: CASKQIRQGASEYYNSPLHF

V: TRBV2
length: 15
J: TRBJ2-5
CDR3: CASRESQGARETQYF

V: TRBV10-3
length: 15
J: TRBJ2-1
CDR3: CAISEWWGPYNEQFF

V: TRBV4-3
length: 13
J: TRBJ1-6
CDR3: CASSQAGRSPLHF

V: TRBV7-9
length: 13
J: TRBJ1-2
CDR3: CASSQNRNYGYTF

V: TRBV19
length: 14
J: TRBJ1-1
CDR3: CASSLGTGWTEAFF

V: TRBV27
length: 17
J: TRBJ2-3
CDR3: CASSLTGQGESTDTQYF

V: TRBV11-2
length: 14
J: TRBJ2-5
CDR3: CASSLGGGEGTQYF

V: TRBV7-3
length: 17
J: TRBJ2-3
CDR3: CASSPGTSGGSTDTQYF

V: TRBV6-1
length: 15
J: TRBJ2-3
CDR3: CASSELSGGPDTQYF

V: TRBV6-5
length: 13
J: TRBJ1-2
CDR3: CASSLDRWNGYTF

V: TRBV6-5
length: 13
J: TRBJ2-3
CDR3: CASWLSGGDTQYF

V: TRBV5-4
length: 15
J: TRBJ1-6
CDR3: CASSQDRDSNSPLHF

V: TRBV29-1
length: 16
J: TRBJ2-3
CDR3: CSVKILAGIGTDTQYF

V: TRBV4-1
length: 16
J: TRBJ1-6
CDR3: CASSQDMAGDNSPLHF

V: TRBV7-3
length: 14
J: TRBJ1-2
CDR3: CASRSDRAHYGYTF

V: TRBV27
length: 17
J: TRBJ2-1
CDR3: CASSPRFLLARYNEQFF

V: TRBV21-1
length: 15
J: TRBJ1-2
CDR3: CASSKWWTGVDGYTF

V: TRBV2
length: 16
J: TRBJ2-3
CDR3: CASSSERRTSTDTQYF

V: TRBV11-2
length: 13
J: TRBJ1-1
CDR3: CASSPTVDTEAFF

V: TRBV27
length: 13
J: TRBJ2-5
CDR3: CASWSENQETQYF

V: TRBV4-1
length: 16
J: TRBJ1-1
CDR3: CASSQDLEGMNTEAFF